Sequencing of this TCR beta chain was carried out in a study of blood T cell repertoires in COVID-19. Background on the study: COVID-19 samples from acute and convalescent phases originated in the United States, Italy and Spain. Sources were T cells, B-cell-depleted T cells, or PBMCs; the material itself was cDNA or gDNA.

In the original processing: Amplification of reference gene primers was used by the study to estimate nucleated cell counts. Assay used: immunoSEQ multiplex PCR; TCRdb lists only in-frame clones, some missing. V, J and clone size are those of that table, while D and trimming were read from the DNA. Here the sample spans about 250,000 clones, about 86% being singletons. CDR1 and CDR2 from the germline V gene are MNHEY and SVGAGI. With 7 bases clipped from V and 4 bases from J, the junction kept 11 bases outside the gene matches. The CDR3 totals 15 residues. The gene calls are TRBV6-5 and TRBJ2-7; TRBD1 matches 9 bases. Sequencing was done on a sample of peripheral blood. This receptor was identified in a man older than 75 with acute or convalescent COVID-19. The CDR3 is CASTYLGQGAYEQYF. The DNA of the CDR3 is TGTGCCAGCACCTACCTGGGACAGGGAGCTTACGAGCAGTACTTC.